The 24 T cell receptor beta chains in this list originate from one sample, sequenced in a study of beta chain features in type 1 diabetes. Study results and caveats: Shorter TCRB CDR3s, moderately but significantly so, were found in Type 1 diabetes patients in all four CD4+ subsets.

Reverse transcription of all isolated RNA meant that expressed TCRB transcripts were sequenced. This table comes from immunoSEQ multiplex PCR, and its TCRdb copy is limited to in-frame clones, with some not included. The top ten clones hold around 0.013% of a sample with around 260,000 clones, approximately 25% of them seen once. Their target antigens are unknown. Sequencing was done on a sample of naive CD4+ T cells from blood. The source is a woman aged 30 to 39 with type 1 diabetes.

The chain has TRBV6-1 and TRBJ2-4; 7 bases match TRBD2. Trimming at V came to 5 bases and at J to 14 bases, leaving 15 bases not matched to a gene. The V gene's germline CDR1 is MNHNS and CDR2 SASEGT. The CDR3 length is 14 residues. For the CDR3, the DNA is TGTGCCAGCAGTCACGATCCGGGAGGAATCTACGAGTACTTC. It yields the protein CASSHDPGGIYEYF.

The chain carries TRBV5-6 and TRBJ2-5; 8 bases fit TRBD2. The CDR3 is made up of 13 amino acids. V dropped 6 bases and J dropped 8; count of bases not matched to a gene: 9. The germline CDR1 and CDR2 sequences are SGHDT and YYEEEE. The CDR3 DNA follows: TGTGCCAGCAACCCGGGACTAGGTGTTACCCAGTACTTC. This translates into CASNPGLGVTQYF.

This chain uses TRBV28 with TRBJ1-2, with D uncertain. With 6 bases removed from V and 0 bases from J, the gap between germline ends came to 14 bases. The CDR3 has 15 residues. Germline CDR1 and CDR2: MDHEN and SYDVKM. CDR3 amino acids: CASSFVLGTNYGYTF. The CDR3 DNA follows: TGTGCCAGCAGCTTTGTACTCGGGACTAACTATGGCTACACCTTC.

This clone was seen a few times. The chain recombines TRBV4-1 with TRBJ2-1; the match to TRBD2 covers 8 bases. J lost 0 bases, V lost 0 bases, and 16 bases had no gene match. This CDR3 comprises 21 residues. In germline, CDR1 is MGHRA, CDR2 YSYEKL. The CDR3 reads CASSQELGGAPGGGSYNEQFF. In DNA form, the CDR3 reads TGCGCCAGCAGCCAAGAGCTCGGAGGGGCCCCCGGGGGGGGCTCCTACAATGAGCAGTTCTTC.

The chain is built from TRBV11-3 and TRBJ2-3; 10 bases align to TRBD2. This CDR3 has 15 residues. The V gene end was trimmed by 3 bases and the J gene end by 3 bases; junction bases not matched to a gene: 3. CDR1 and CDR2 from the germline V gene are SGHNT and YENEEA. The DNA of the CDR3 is TGTGCCAGCAGCTTTGGAGCGGGAGGGACAGATACGCAGTATTTT. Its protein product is CASSFGAGGTDTQYF. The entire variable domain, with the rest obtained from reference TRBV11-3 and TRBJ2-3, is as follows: EAGVVQSPRYKIIEKKQPVAFWCNPISGHNTLYWYLQNLGQGPELLIRYENEEAVDDSQLPKDRFSAERLKGVDSTLKIQPAELGDSAVYLCASSFGAGGTDTQYFGPGTRLTVL.

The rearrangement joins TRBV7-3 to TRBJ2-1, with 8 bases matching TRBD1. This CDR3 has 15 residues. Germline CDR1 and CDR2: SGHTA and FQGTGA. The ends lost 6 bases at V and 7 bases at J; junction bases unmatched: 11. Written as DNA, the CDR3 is TGTGCCAGCAGTACCGGACAGGGAAGGGAAAATGAGCAGTTCTTC. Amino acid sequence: CASSTGQGRENEQFF.

The CDR3 is CASSHGGEKLFF. CDR3 nucleotides: TGTGCCAGCAGCCACGGAGGTGAAAAACTGTTTTTT. This chain links TRBV14 with TRBJ1-4; D is unresolved. The germline V gene has CDR1 SGHDN and CDR2 FVKESK. The CDR3 runs to 12 residues. Trimming removed 3 bases from V and 7 bases from J, with 6 bases in between.

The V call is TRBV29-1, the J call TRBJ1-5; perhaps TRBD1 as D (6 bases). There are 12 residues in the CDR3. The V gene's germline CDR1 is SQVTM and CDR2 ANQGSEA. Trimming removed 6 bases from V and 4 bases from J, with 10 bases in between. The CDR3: CSVGTHNQPQHF. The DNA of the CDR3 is TGCAGCGTAGGGACACATAATCAGCCCCAGCATTTT.

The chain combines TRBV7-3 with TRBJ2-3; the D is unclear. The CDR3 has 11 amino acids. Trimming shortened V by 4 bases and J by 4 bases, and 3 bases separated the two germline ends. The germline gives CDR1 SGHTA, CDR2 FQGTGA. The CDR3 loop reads CASSSADTQYF. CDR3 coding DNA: TGTGCCAGCAGCTCGGCAGATACGCAGTATTTT.

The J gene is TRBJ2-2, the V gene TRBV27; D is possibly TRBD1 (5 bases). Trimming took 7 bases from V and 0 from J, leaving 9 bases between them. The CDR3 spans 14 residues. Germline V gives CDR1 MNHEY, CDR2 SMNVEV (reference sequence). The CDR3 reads CASIQEPNTGELFF. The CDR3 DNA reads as TGTGCCAGCATACAGGAGCCGAACACCGGGGAGCTGTTTTTT.

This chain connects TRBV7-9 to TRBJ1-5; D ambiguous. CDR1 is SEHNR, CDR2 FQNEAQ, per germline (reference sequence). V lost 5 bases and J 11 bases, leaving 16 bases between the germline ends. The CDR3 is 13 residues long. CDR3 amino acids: CASSQTVGEAQHF. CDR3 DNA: TGTGCCAGCAGCCAAACCGTGGGAGAGGCCCAGCATTTT. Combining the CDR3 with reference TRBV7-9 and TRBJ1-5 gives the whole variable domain DTGVSQNPRHKITKRGQNVTFRCDPISEHNRLYWYRQTLGQGPEFLTYFQNEAQLEKSRLLSDRFSAERPKGSFSTLEIQRTEQGDSAMYLCASSQTVGEAQHFGDGTRLSIL.

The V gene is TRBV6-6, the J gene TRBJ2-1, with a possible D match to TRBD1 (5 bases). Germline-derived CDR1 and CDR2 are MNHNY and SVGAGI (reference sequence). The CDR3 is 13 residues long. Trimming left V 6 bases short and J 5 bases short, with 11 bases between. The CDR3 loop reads CASRGAANNEQFF. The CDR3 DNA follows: TGTGCCAGCAGAGGGGCAGCCAACAATGAGCAGTTCTTC.

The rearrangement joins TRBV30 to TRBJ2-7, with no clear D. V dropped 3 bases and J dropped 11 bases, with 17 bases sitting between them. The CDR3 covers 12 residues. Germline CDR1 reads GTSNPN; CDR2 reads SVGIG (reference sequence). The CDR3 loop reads CAWRNAPLIEYF. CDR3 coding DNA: TGTGCCTGGAGGAATGCCCCACTAATCGAGTACTTC.

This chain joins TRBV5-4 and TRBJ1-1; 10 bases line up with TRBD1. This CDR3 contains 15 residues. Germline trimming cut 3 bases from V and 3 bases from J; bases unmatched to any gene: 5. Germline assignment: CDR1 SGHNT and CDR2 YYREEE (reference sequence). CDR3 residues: CASSSWTGGDTEAFF. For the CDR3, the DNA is TGTGCCAGCAGCTCATGGACAGGGGGGGACACTGAAGCTTTCTTT.

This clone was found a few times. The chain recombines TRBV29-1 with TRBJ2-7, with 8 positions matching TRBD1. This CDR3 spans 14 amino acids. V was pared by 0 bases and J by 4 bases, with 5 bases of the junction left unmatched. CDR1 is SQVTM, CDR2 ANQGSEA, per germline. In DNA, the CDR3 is TGCAGCGTTGAAGACTGGCAGGGGGCATACGAGCAGTACTTC. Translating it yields CSVEDWQGAYEQYF.

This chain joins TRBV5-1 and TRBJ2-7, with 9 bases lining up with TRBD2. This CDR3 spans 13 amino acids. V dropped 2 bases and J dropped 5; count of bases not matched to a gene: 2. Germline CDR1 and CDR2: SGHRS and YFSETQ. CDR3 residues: CASSFASGNEQYF. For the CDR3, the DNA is TGCGCCAGCAGCTTTGCTAGCGGGAACGAGCAGTACTTC.

CDR3 amino acids: CASSSMTGGEKLFF. CDR3 coding DNA: TGTGCCAGCAGTTCCATGACAGGCGGGGAAAAACTGTTTTTT. V gene TRBV28 combines with J gene TRBJ1-4; D may be TRBD1 (6 bases). V was clipped by 4 bases and J by 8 bases, with 14 bases between them. Per germline, CDR1 MDHEN and CDR2 SYDVKM. The CDR3 has 14 amino acids.

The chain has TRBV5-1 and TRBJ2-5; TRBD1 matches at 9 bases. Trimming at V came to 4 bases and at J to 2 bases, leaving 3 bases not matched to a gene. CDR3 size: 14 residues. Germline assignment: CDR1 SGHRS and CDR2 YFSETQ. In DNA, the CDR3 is TGCGCCAGCAGCAATGGACAGGGGCAAGAGACCCAGTACTTC. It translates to CASSNGQGQETQYF.

This CDR3 is CSVDGVQGETQYF. The CDR3 DNA reads as TGCAGCGTTGATGGGGTGCAGGGCGAGACCCAGTACTTC. The chain uses TRBV29-1 and TRBJ2-5, with D perhaps matching TRBD1 (5 bases). Germline V gene data show CDR1 as SQVTM and CDR2 as ANQGSEA. The CDR3 is 13 residues long. V was trimmed by 3 bases and J by 5 bases, leaving 13 bases between them.

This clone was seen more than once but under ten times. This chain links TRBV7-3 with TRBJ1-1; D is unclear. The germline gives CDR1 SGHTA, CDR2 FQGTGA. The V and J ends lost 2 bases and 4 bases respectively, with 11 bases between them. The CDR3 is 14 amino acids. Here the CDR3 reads CASSLHRSGTEAFF. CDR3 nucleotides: TGTGCCAGCAGCTTACACCGCAGTGGCACTGAAGCTTTCTTT.

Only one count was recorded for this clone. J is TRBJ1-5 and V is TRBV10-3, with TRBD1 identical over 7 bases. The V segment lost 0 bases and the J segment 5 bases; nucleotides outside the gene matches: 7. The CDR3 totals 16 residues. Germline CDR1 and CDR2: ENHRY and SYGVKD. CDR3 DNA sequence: TGTGCCATCAGTGAGTCGACTCGAGGGGGCGATCAGCCCCAGCATTTT. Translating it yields CAISESTRGGDQPQHF.

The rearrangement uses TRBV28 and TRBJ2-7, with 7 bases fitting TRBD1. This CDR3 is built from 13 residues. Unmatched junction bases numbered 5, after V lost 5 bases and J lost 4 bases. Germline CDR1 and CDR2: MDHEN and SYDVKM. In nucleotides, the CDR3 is TGTGCCAGCAGTACCGAGACAGGGTACGAGCAGTACTTC. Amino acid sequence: CASSTETGYEQYF.

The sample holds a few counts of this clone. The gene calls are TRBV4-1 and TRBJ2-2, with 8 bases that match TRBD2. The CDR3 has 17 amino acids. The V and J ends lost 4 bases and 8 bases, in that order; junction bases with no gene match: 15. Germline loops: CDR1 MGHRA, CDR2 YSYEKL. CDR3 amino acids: CASSRLLGLAERGELFF. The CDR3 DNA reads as TGCGCCAGCAGCCGCCTCCTCGGACTAGCAGAACGAGGGGAGCTGTTTTTT.

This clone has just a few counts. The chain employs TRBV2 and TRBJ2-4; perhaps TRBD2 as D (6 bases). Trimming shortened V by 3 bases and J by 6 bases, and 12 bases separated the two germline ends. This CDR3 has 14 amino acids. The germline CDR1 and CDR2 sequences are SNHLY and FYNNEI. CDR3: CASSDRRAPNIQYF. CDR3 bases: TGTGCCAGCAGTGACCGGAGGGCCCCAAACATTCAGTACTTC.